Each of the 8 T cell receptor beta chains below was sequenced from the same sample in a study of T cells in Graves' hyperthyroidism and ophthalmopathy. TCR beta CDR3 regions were amplified from RNA. Researchers ran a first-round RT-PCR on the TCR CDR3 using the HTBI primer set. TCRdb independently ran MiXCR on the multiplex PCR reads; one entry per CDR3 protein. The table has 530,000 or so distinct CDR3 sequences, around 24% seen once. The sample consisted of blood. These receptors were collected from a woman aged 30 to 39 with Graves' ophthalmopathy.

The chain couples TRBV6-1 to TRBJ2-7, with 8 bases matching TRBD2. The CDR3 consists of 15 residues. Unmatched junction bases numbered 11, after V lost 4 bases and J lost 6 bases. The V gene's germline CDR1 is MNHNS and CDR2 SASEGT. The CDR3 sequence: CASSVSAGDSGEQYF. CDR3 DNA: TGTGCCAGCAGTGTGTCAGCGGGGGATTCGGGCGAGCAGTACTTC.

V is TRBV11-1 and J is TRBJ2-7; D might be TRBD1 or TRBD2, each matching 5 bases. CDR1 and CDR2 (germline): SGHAT, FQDESV (reference sequence). The CDR3 spans 12 residues. V lost 3 bases and J 3 bases, leaving 6 bases between the germline ends. CDR3 bases: TGTGCCAGCAGCTTGGGGGACTACGAGCAGTACGTC. Protein sequence: CASSLGDYEQYV.

This clonotype was seen at least ten times. The V call is TRBV20-1, the J call TRBJ2-7; D is ambiguous. The germline V gene has CDR1 DFQATT and CDR2 SNEGSKA (reference sequence). V gave up 3 bases and J gave up 0 bases, with 18 bases separating them. The CDR3 sequence is 16 residues long. In DNA form, the CDR3 reads TGCAGTGCTAGTCAGGAACGTGATAGAAGCTCCTACGAGCAGTACTTC. This sequence encodes CSASQERDRSSYEQYF.

This clonotype was picked up many times. The J gene is TRBJ1-6, the V gene TRBV6-1; D call uncertain. V lost 7 bases, J lost 1 base, and 11 bases lay in between. There are 15 residues in the CDR3. Germline values: CDR1 MNHNS, CDR2 SASEGT. The CDR3 protein is CASTPEWSYNSPLHF. CDR3 in DNA: TGTGCCAGCACTCCGGAGTGGTCCTATAATTCACCCCTCCACTTT.

As regards this clonotype: The conserved phenylalanine or tryptophan normally closing the CDR3 is absent here, so this likely arose from a read error. Because the CDR3's place on the DNA is in doubt, the DNA is left out and the CDR3 is given as listed by TCRdb. V and J are TRBV6-4 and TRBJ2-2; TRBD2 was called by the table and not checked on the DNA. The CDR3 is made up of 15 amino acids, end residues included. Germline V gives CDR1 MRHNA, CDR2 SNTAGT. This chain's CDR3 is CASSVGGGASGELCL.

CDR3 in amino acids: CASSRTPTYEQYF. In DNA form, the CDR3 reads TGTGCCAGCAGCCGGACGCCGACCTACGAGCAGTACTTC. The chain combines TRBV5-5 with TRBJ2-7; D is ambiguous. This CDR3 is 13 amino acids long. Germline V gene sequence: CDR1 SGHKS, CDR2 YYEKEE (reference sequence). V lost 4 bases to trimming and J lost 2 bases, with 10 bases between them.

The chain couples TRBV16 to TRBJ2-4; possibly TRBD1 for D (5 bases). Trimming took off 6 bases at V and 2 bases at J, with 8 bases between the two ends. The germline V gene encodes CDR1 KGHSY and CDR2 FQNENV. This CDR3 is built from 13 residues. In DNA, the CDR3 is TGTGCCAGCAGTTACAGGACCAAAAACATTCAGTACTTC. This codes for CASSYRTKNIQYF. Drawing the rest from reference TRBV16 and TRBJ2-4, the complete variable domain is GEEVAQTPKHLVRGEGQKAKLYCAPIKGHSYVFWYQQVLKNEFKFLISFQNENVFDETGMPKERFSAKCLPNSPCSLEIQATKLEDSAVYFCASSYRTKNIQYFGAGTRLSVL.

The genes are TRBV12-3 or TRBV12-4 and TRBJ1-2; D is perhaps TRBD1 (5 bases). The CDR3 is 14 residues long. Trimming took 6 bases from V and 4 from J, leaving 15 bases between them. The CDR3 region is CASRRDFLSYGYTF. DNA of the CDR3: TGTGCCAGCAGACGGGACTTTTTATCCTATGGCTACACCTTC.